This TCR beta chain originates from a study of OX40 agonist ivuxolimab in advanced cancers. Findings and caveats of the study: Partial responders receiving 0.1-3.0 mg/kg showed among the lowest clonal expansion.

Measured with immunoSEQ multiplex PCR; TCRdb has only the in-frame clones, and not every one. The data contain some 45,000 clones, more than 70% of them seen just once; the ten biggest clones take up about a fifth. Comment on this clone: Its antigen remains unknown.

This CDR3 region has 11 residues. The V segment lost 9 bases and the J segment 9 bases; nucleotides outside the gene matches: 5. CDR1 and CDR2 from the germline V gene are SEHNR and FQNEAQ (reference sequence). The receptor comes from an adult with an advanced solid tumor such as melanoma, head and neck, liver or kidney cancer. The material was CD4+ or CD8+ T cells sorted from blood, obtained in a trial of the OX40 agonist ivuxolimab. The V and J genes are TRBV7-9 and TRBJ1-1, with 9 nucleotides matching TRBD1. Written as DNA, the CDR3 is TGTGCCAGTGGACAGGGGTTGCAAGCTTTCTTT. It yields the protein CASGQGLQAFF.